This T cell receptor (beta chain) was sequenced for a study of post-analysis software for immune sequencing data. The overall study: Relapsing-remitting, secondary progressive and progressive-relapsing multiple sclerosis were all included among the disease courses.

In regard to this clonotype: Antigen: not known.

Libraries were made from TCR beta cDNA, and they carried unique molecular identifiers. T cells numbering about 0.85 to 10 million yielded some 520,000 cDNA molecules. TCRdb used MiXCR to reprocess the PCR reads, holding one entry per CDR3 protein. The data hold under 900,000 distinct CDR3 sequences, with roughly half observed a single time. Overall study findings and caveats: Diversity measured as normalized Chao1 was significantly lower in multiple sclerosis patients than in controls. Strong co-clustering by F measure was seen for same-batch samples. There were five TRBV segments more frequent in patients than controls, and TRBV5-6, TRBV5-1 and TRBV20-1 were among them.

The CDR3 loop spans 14 amino acids. V lost 6 bases and J 1 base, leaving 13 bases between the germline ends. From germline, CDR1 is SGHTS and CDR2 YDEGEE. The source is a girl aged 5 to 17 with multiple sclerosis. V gene TRBV5-8 combines with J gene TRBJ1-1; no clear D gene. Material: blood. The CDR3 DNA is TGTGCCAGCACCATCCAGAATTCGAACACTGAAGCTTTCTTT. It encodes CASTIQNSNTEAFF.